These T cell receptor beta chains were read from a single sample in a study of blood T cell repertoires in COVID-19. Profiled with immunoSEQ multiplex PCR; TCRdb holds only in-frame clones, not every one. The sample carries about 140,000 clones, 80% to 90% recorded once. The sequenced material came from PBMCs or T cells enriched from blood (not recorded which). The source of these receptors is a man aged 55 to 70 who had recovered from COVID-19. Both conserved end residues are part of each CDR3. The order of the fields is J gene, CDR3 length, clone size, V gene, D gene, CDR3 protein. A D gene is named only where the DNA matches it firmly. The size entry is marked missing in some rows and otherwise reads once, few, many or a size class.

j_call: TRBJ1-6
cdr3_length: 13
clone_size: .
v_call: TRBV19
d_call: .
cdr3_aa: CASSDRNNSPLHF

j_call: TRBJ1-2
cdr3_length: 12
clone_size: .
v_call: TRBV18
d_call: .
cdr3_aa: CASSPDTHGYTF

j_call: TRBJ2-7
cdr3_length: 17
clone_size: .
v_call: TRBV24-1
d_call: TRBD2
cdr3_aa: CATSAASGSPSSYEQYF

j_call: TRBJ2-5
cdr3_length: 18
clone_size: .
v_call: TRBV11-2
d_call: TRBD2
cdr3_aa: CASSSRTSGVLKGETQYF

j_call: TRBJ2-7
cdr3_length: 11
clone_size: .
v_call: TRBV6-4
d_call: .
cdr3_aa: CASSPRPEQYF

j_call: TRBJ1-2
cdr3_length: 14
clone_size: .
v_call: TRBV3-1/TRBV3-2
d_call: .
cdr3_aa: CASSQDWGGGGYTF

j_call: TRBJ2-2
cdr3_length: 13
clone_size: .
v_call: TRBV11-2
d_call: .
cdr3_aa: CASSLRGSGELFF

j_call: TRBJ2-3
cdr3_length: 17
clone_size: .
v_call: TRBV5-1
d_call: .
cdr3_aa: CASSLKGSWGGTDTQYF

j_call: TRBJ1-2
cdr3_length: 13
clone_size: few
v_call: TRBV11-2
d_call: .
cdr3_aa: CASSLGTVYGYTF

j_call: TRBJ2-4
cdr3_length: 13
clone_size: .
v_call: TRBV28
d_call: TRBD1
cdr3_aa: CASNAGGANIQYF

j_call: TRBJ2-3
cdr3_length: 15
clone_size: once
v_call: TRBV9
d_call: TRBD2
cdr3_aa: CASSDSGSRTDTQYF

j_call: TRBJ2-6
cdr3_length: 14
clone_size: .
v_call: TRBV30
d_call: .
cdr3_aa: CAWDRSSGANVLTF

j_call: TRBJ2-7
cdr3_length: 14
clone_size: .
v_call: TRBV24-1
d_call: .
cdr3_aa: CATSDTGLSYEQYF

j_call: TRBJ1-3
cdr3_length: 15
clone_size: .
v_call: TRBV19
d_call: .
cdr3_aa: CASSIAGTFGNTIYF

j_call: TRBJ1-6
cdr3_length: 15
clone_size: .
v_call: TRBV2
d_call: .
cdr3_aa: CASTGESSYNSPLHF

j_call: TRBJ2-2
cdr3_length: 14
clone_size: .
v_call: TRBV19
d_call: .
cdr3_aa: CASSVAANTGELFF

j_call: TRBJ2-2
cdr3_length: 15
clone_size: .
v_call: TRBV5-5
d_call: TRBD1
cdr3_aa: CASSLVTGATGELFF

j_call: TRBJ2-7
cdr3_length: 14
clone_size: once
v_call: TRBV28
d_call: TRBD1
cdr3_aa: CASSLVAQGSEQYF

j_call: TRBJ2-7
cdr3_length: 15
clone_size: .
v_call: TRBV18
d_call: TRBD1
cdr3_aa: CASKKTDRASYEQYF

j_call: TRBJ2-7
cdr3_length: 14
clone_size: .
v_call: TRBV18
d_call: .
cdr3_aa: CASSPVGSSYEQYF

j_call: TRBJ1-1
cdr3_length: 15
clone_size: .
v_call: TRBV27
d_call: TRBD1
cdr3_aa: CASSSRGRRNTEAFF

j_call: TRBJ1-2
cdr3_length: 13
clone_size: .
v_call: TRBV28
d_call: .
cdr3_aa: CASSLEAGPGYTF

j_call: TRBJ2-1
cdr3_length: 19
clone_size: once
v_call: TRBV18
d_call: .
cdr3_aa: CASSPGQGDSGPSYNEQFF

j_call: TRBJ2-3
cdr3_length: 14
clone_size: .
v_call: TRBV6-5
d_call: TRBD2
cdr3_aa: CASSVAGGADTQYF

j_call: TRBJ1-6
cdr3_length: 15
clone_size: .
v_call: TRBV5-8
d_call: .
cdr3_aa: CASSITGSYNSPLHF

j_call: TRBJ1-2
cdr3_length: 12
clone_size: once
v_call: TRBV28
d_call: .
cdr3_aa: CASSEGLHGYTF

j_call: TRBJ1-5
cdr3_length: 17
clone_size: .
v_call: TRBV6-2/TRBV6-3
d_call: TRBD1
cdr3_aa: CASSYFLGQVKYQPQHF

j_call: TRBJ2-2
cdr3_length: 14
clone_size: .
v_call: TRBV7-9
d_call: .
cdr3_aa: CASSFNGATGELFF

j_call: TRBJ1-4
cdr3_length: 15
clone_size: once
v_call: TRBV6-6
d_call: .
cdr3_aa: CASSTYERGNEKLFF

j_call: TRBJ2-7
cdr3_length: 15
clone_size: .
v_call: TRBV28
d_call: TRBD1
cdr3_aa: CASSPGGAFPYEQYF

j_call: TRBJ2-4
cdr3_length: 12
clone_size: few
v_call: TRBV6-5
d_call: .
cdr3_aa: CATNEGRNIQYF

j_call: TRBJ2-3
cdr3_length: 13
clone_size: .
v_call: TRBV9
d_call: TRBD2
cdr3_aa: CASTRGGPDTQYF

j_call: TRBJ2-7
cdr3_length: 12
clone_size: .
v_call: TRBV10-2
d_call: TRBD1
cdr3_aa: CATGTGIYEQYF

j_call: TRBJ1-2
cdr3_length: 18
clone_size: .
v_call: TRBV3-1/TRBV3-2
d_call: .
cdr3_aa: CASSQDSGDILFNYGYTF

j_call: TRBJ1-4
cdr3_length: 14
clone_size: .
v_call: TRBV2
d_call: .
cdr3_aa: CASSVGTGDEKLFF

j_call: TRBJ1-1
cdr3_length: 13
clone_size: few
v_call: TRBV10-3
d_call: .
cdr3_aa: CAIRDRDISEAFF

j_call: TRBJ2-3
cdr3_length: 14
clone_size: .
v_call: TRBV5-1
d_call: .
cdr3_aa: CASRMIAGTDTQYF

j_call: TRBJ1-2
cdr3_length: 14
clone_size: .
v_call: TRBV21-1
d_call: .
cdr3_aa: CASSKETGNYGYTF

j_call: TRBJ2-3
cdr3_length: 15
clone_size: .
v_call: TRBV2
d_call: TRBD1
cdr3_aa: CASSRTGTAADTQYF

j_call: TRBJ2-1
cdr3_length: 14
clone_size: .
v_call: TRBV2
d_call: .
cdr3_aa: CASSEARSYNEQFF

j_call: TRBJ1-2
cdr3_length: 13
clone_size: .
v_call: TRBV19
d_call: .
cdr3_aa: CASSLGHNYGYTF

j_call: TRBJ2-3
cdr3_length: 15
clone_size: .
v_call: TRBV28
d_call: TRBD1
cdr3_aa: CASRYRGASRDTQYF

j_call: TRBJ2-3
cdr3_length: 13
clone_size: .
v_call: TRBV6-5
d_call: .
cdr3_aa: CASSYGAVDTQYF

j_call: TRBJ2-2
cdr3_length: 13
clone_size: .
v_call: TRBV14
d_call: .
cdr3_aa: CASSQDFSGELFF

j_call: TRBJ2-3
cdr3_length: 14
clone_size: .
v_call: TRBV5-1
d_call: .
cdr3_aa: CASRFGGPTDTQYF

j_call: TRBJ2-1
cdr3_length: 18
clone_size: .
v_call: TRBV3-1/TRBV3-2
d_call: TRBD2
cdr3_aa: CASSLKGLAGLYYNEQFF

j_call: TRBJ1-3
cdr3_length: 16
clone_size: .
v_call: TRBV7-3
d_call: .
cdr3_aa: CASSNPGNRSGNTIYF

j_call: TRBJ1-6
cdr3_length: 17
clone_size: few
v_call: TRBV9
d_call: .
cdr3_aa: CASSSPTGSSYNSPLHF

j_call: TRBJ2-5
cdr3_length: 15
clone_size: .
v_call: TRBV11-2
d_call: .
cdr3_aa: CASSLPLFSRETQYF